The next 13 T cell receptor beta chains were all read from a single sample in a study of CD8+ T cells in alopecia areata. Isolated RNA was reverse transcribed into cDNA used as the sequencing template. TCRdb's table, derived via immunoSEQ multiplex PCR, lists solely in-frame clones and lacks some. The sample includes 110,000 to 150,000 clones, under 60% of them seen just once. The sequenced sample was CD4+ T cells sorted from blood, obtained at week 0. These receptors all stem from a human donor with alopecia areata.

The V gene is TRBV4-3, the J gene TRBJ1-2; 9 positions match TRBD1. Unmatched junction bases numbered 7, after V lost 4 bases and J lost 4 bases. The CDR3 extends over 15 amino acids. Germline CDR1 reads LGHNA; CDR2 reads YSLEER. CDR3 DNA: TGCGCCAGCAGCCCACAACGGGACAGGGCCTATGGCTACACCTTC. The encoded protein is CASSPQRDRAYGYTF.

The table lists this clone with a few counts. The genes are TRBV19 and TRBJ1-1; TRBD1 is a possible D gene (6 bases). The CDR3 has 12 residues. The V gene lost 5 bases and the J gene lost 10 bases, with 14 bases spanning the gap. Germline lookup yields CDR1 LNHDA and CDR2 SQIVND (reference sequence). The CDR3 nucleotides read TGTGCCAGTAGTGACCGGGGGCTCGGAGCTTTCTTT. Translating it yields CASSDRGLGAFF.

The chain combines TRBV7-2 with TRBJ1-5, with 7 bases aligning to TRBD1. The germline V gene has CDR1 SGHTA and CDR2 FQGNSA. Trimming at V came to 5 bases and at J to 3 bases, leaving 4 bases not matched to a gene. The CDR3 contains 14 residues. In nucleotides, the CDR3 is TGTGCCAGCAGCCCGGGACAGTTCAATCAGCCCCAGCATTTT. This gives the protein CASSPGQFNQPQHF. The variable domain in full, completed from reference TRBV7-2 and TRBJ1-5, reads GAGVSQSPSNKVTEKGKDVELRCDPISGHTALYWYRQSLGQGLEFLIYFQGNSAPDKSGLPSDRFSAERTGGSVSTLTIQRTQQEDSAVYLCASSPGQFNQPQHFGDGTRLSIL.

This clone came up a few times. The same CDR3 also results from other DNA sequences found in this sample. For the CDR3, the DNA is TGTGCCAGCAGCCGACAGGGGGCGTCCTACAATGAGCAGTTCTTC. This sequence encodes CASSRQGASYNEQFF. The chain links TRBV7-2 to TRBJ2-1; 10 bases are a match to TRBD1. This CDR3 is built from 15 residues. V was pared by 5 bases and J by 1 base, with 2 bases of the junction left unmatched. Germline V gives CDR1 SGHTA, CDR2 FQGNSA.

This chain joins TRBV6-1 and TRBJ2-3, with D tentatively TRBD1 (6 bases). V shed 8 bases and J shed 5 bases, with 11 bases lying between them. Germline assignment: CDR1 MNHNS and CDR2 SASEGT. The CDR3 has 12 residues. The CDR3 nucleotides are TGTGCCAGCGGCAGCAGGGGAGATACGCAGTATTTT. It is translated as CASGSRGDTQYF.

In this sample, this clone turned up a few times. This same CDR3 is encoded by further DNA sequences in the sample. The chain recombines TRBV29-1 with TRBJ1-1; D remains ambiguous. The V end was cut by 0 bases, the J end by 0 bases, with 5 bases between. The CDR3 is 13 residues long. Looked up from germline, CDR1 is SQVTM and CDR2 is ANQGSEA. The CDR3 region has the DNA TGCAGCGTTGAAGATTCGGTGAACACTGAAGCTTTCTTT. It yields the protein CSVEDSVNTEAFF.

The chain employs TRBV7-9 and TRBJ1-5; D is unclear. This CDR3 comprises 12 residues. The V gene lost 6 bases and the J gene lost 5 bases, with 8 bases spanning the gap. Germline CDR1 reads SEHNR; CDR2 reads FQNEAQ (reference sequence). As DNA, the CDR3 is TGTGCCAGCAGTAGATTTGATCAGCCCCAGCATTTT. As protein: CASSRFDQPQHF.

This chain uses TRBV2 with TRBJ2-2; unclear D gene. This CDR3 is 14 amino acids long. The germline CDR1 and CDR2 sequences are SNHLY and FYNNEI. Trimming shortened V by 4 bases and J by 6 bases, and 12 bases separated the two germline ends. CDR3 bases: TGTGCCAGCAGTGCGATGATTTGGGCCGGGGAGCTGTTTTTT. Protein: CASSAMIWAGELFF.

J is TRBJ1-5 and V is TRBV10-3, with 8 bases matching TRBD1. The CDR3 spans 13 residues. From germline, CDR1 is ENHRY and CDR2 SYGVKD. Trimming cost V 8 bases and J 5 bases; bases outside gene matches: 5. The CDR3 sequence: CAIQTGVDQPQHF. Here the CDR3 DNA reads TGTGCCATCCAGACAGGGGTCGATCAGCCCCAGCATTTT.

Only a few counts were recorded for this clone. V usage is TRBV29-1 and J usage is TRBJ2-3; D gene unclear. This CDR3 comprises 12 residues. V was clipped by 1 base and J by 4 bases, with 6 bases between them. Per the germline V gene, CDR1 is SQVTM and CDR2 is ANQGSEA. CDR3 loop: CSVEGPPDTQYF. The CDR3 nucleotides read TGCAGCGTTGAAGGTCCGCCAGATACGCAGTATTTT.

The chain combines TRBV7-9 with TRBJ1-1, with D unclear. This CDR3 has 14 residues. Germline CDR1 is SEHNR and CDR2 is FQNEAQ (reference sequence). V lost 5 bases and J lost 4, with 14 bases in between. The CDR3 region is CASSPTRASTEAFF. In DNA, the CDR3 is TGTGCCAGCAGCCCGACAAGAGCCAGCACTGAAGCTTTCTTT.

J is TRBJ1-5 and V is TRBV30, with D maybe TRBD1 (6 bases). The CDR3 is 13 residues long. Germline CDR1 reads GTSNPN; CDR2 reads SVGIG (reference sequence). Trimming stripped 4 bases from V and 6 bases from J, with 13 bases between. The CDR3 DNA sequence: TGTGCCTGGACAGGGGATGGCGGTCAGCCCCAGCATTTT. Protein product: CAWTGDGGQPQHF.

The V call is TRBV7-8, the J call TRBJ2-5, with D possibly matching TRBD2 (6 bases). With 1 base removed from V and 4 bases from J, the gap between germline ends came to 10 bases. The CDR3 has 14 amino acids. Germline CDR1 SGHVS, CDR2 FQNEAQ. CDR3: CASSLGASAETQYF. The CDR3 DNA is TGTGCCAGCAGCTTAGGAGCTAGCGCAGAGACCCAGTACTTC.